The rows below give T cell receptor beta chains drawn from one sample of a study of cytomegalovirus exposure and HLA in healthy donors. The table came from immunoSEQ multiplex PCR; TCRdb's copy has only in-frame clones and leaves some out. Among about 110,000 clones listed, approximately 81% were seen once. Sequencing was done on a sample of PBMCs. These receptors all stem from a man aged 25 to 45 in good health and CMV-seronegative. Both conserved end residues are part of each CDR3. Fields, in order: V gene, J gene, clone size, D gene, CDR3 DNA, CDR3 protein. The D gene is left open where the match is weak. Some rows have no size entry. The others give once, few or many, or a class for an expanded clone.

>TRBV5-4|TRBJ2-3|.|.
TGTGCCACCAAAGTAGGGGGCACAGATACGCAGTATTTT
CATKVGGTDTQYF
>TRBV6-1|TRBJ2-7|.|.
TGTGCCAGCAGTCACATTGACAGATCCTACGAGCAGTACTTC
CASSHIDRSYEQYF
>TRBV4-1|TRBJ1-2|.|.
TGCGCCAGCAGCCAAACGGGGGACGGCGGCTACACCTTC
CASSQTGDGGYTF
>TRBV29-1|TRBJ2-6|.|.
TGCAGCGTTCCAAGCACTCACCGCGCTGGGGCCAACGTCCTGACTTTC
CSVPSTHRAGANVLTF
>TRBV9|TRBJ2-1|.|.
TGTGCCAGCAGCGTAGCTCCTAGCCGTACGGATGAGCAGTTCTTC
CASSVAPSRTDEQFF
>TRBV30|TRBJ1-3|.|.
TGTGCCTGGAGCAAGAGCTCTGGAAACACCATATATTTT
CAWSKSSGNTIYF
>TRBV19|TRBJ2-7|.|TRBD1
TGTGCCAGTACCCTGGGACAGGGATACGAGCAGTACTTC
CASTLGQGYEQYF
>TRBV5-1|TRBJ1-1|few|.
TGCGCCAGCAGCTTGGGTCAGTGGACTGAAGCTTTCTTT
CASSLGQWTEAFF
>TRBV4-1|TRBJ1-1|.|TRBD1
TGCGCCAGCAGCCAAGAAGAATACACCGGGACAGGGGCTGAAGCTTTCTTT
CASSQEEYTGTGAEAFF
>TRBV7-6|TRBJ2-7|.|TRBD1
TGTGCCAGCAGCTTATATACAGGGGCTTCCTACGAGCAGTACTTC
CASSLYTGASYEQYF
>TRBV2|TRBJ1-4|.|.
TGTGCCAGCCTAGGGACAAAAGGGACCCCATACGAAAAACTGTTTTTT
CASLGTKGTPYEKLFF
>TRBV4-1|TRBJ2-2|.|TRBD2
TGCGCCAGCAGCCAGGGACTAGGAGGCACCGGGGAGCTGTTTTTT
CASSQGLGGTGELFF
>TRBV6-1|TRBJ1-2|.|.
TGTGCCAGCAGTGAATTTGGACAGCACCGTGGCTACACCTTC
CASSEFGQHRGYTF
>TRBV18|TRBJ1-2|.|.
TGTGCCAGCTCACCCCAGGAATTATATGGCTACACCTTC
CASSPQELYGYTF
>TRBV19|TRBJ1-2|.|.
TGTGCCAGTAGTATCCTACAGGGTTCAGGCTACACCTTC
CASSILQGSGYTF
>TRBV28|TRBJ1-2|.|.
TGTGCCAGCAGTTTTGGGACTCCCACGGGTCGCTACACCTTC
CASSFGTPTGRYTF
>TRBV30|TRBJ2-3|.|.
TGTGCCTGGAGTGTATTAACCTACGGCACAGATACGCAGTATTTT
CAWSVLTYGTDTQYF
>TRBV9|TRBJ2-1|once|TRBD2
TGTGCCAGCAGCCCTTCCGGGACTAGCGGCAATGAGCAGTTCTTC
CASSPSGTSGNEQFF
>TRBV7-8|TRBJ1-4|.|.
TGTGCCAGCAGCCTAAGGCGGGGAGTGAATGAAAAACTGTTTTTT
CASSLRRGVNEKLFF
>TRBV5-4|TRBJ2-7|.|TRBD2
TGTGCCAGCAGCAGGTCTAGCGGGAGCTCCTACGAGCAGTACTTC
CASSRSSGSSYEQYF
>TRBV5-4|TRBJ2-3|.|.
TGTGCCAGCAGCCGGGGGCGGGAGACCTTCACAGATACGCAGTATTTT
CASSRGRETFTDTQYF
>TRBV9|TRBJ2-2|.|.
TGTGCCACAGGGTCCACCGGGGAGCTGTTTTTT
CATGSTGELFF
>TRBV5-1|TRBJ2-7|once|.
TGCGCCAGCAGCTTGGTCGGGGGAAGCTCCTACGAGCAGTACTTC
CASSLVGGSSYEQYF
>TRBV2|TRBJ2-7|.|TRBD2
TGTGCCAGCAGGGAGTTAGCGGGAGGGTCCTACGAGCAGTACTTC
CASRELAGGSYEQYF
>TRBV11-2|TRBJ1-2|.|.
TGTGCCAGCAGCCCCGTAGAGGGCTACACCTTC
CASSPVEGYTF
>TRBV7-6|TRBJ2-7|.|TRBD2
TGTGCCAGCAGCACAGACCTCTCTAGCGGAAATGAGCAGTACTTC
CASSTDLSSGNEQYF
>TRBV5-1|TRBJ2-5|.|TRBD2
TGCGCCAGCAGAGCGGGGGTGTCAGAGACCCAGTACTTC
CASRAGVSETQYF
>TRBV10-2|TRBJ2-2|few|TRBD1
TGCGCCAGCAGTCAGGGGGCGAACACCGGGGAGCTGTTTTTT
CASSQGANTGELFF
>TRBV4-1|TRBJ2-1|.|.
TGCGCCAGCAGCCAAGAGCAGGTGAGGGCGTCCTACAATGAGCAGTTCTTC
CASSQEQVRASYNEQFF
>TRBV7-3|TRBJ2-5|.|TRBD2
TGTGCCAGCAGTTCGGCGGGGGGTGAGACCCAGTACTTC
CASSSAGGETQYF
>TRBV30|TRBJ1-5|.|.
TGTGCCTGGAGTGCAGGGTCCGGCAATCAGCCCCAGCATTTT
CAWSAGSGNQPQHF
>TRBV25-1|TRBJ1-2|.|.
TGTGCCGCCGGGGACTATGGCTACACCTTC
CAAGDYGYTF
>TRBV6-5|TRBJ1-1|.|TRBD1
TGTGCCAGCAGCTCCGGGACAGGCGTTGAAGCTTTCTTT
CASSSGTGVEAFF
>TRBV30|TRBJ1-4|once|.
TGTGCCTGGAGTGTAACGGGACTGCCGGGAGAAAAACTGTTTTTT
CAWSVTGLPGEKLFF
>TRBV2|TRBJ2-4|.|.
TGTGCCAGCAGTCCCACTCGGGGTAGGAAAAACATTCAGTACTTC
CASSPTRGRKNIQYF
>TRBV29-1|TRBJ2-2|once|.
TGCAGCGCCCCCGCCGGTGCCGGGGAGCTGTTTTTT
CSAPAGAGELFF
>TRBV15|TRBJ2-6|.|.
TGTGCCACCAGTCAGGGCTCTGGGGCCAACGTCCTGACTTTC
CATSQGSGANVLTF
>TRBV6-4|TRBJ2-1|.|.
TGTGCCAGCACCCCGATCCCCGGGGGCTCCTACAATGAGCAGTTCTTC
CASTPIPGGSYNEQFF
>TRBV11-2|TRBJ2-2|.|TRBD2
TGTGCCAGCAGCTGGGGCGGGGGCACCGGGGAGCTGTTTTTT
CASSWGGGTGELFF
>TRBV18|TRBJ1-1|once|TRBD1
TGTGCCAGCTCGAGGGACAGGGAATGGACTGAAGCTTTCTTT
CASSRDREWTEAFF
>TRBV5-4|TRBJ2-5|.|.
TGTGCCAGCAGCTTGGGCATGAACATGGAGACCCAGTACTTC
CASSLGMNMETQYF
>TRBV9|TRBJ1-2|.|.
TGTGCCAGCAGCCCCCAGACAGACGAAGGCTACACCTTC
CASSPQTDEGYTF
>TRBV11-1|TRBJ2-5|.|.
TGTGCCAGCAGCCACGCAGGGGAAACTCAAGAGACCCAGTACTTC
CASSHAGETQETQYF
>TRBV5-1|TRBJ1-2|.|.
TGCGCCAGCAGCTTTTTTCCAGGCTCCTATGGCTACACCTTC
CASSFFPGSYGYTF
>TRBV11-2|TRBJ2-2|.|.
TGTGCCAGCAGCTCCTACACCGGGGAGCTGTTTTTT
CASSSYTGELFF
>TRBV11-3|TRBJ2-7|.|TRBD1
TGTGCCAGCAGGTATGCGACCGGGACAGACTCCTACGAGCAGTACTTC
CASRYATGTDSYEQYF